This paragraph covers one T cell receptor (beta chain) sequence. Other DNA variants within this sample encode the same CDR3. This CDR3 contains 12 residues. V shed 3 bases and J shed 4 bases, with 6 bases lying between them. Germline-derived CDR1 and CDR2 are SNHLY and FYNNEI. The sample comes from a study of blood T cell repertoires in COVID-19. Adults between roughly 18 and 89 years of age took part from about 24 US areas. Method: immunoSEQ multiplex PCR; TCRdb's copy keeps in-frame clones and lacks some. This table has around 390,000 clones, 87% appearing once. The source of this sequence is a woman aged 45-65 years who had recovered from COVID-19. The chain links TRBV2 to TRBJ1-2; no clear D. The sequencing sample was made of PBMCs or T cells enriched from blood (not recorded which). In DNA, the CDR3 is TGTGCCAGCAGTGACGGTCTCTATGGCTACACCTTC. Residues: CASSDGLYGYTF.